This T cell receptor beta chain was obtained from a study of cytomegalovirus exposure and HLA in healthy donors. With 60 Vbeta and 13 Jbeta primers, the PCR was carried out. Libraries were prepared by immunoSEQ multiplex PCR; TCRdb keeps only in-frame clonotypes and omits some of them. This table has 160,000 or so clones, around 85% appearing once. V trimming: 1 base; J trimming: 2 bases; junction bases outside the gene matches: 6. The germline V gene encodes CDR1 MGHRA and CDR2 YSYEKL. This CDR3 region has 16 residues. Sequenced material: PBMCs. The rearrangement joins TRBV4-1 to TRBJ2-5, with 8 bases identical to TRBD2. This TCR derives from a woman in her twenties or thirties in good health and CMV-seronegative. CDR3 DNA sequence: TGCGCCAGCAGCCAAGGAGGTAGCGGGATACAAGAGACCCAGTACTTC. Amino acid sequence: CASSQGGSGIQETQYF.